This passage covers 30 T cell receptor beta chains from one sample sequenced in a study of cytomegalovirus exposure and HLA in healthy donors. The primer mix had 60 Vbeta and 13 Jbeta primers. The data were produced by immunoSEQ multiplex PCR, yet TCRdb's version contains in-frame clones alone and is incomplete. The sample has roughly 180,000 clones; 80% to 90% are singletons. The specimen sequenced was PBMCs. All receptors come from a girl between 10 and 17 years old in good health and CMV-seropositive.

V usage is TRBV29-1 and J usage is TRBJ1-2; 9 bases are a match to TRBD1. After removal of 4 bases from V and 8 bases from J, the junction contained 8 bases not matched to a gene. Germline CDR1 and CDR2: SQVTM and ANQGSEA. The CDR3 totals 13 residues. The CDR3 loop reads CSVAPRDRAGYTF. The DNA of the CDR3 is TGCAGCGTTGCCCCGCGGGACAGGGCAGGCTACACCTTC. The full variable domain, its missing parts supplied by reference TRBV29-1 and TRBJ1-2, is SAVISQKPSRDICQRGTSLTIQCQVDSQVTMMFWYRQQPGQSLTLIATANQGSEATYESGFVIDKFPISRPNLTFSTLTVSNMSPEDSSIYLCSVAPRDRAGYTFGSGTRLTVV.

The chain carries TRBV7-9 and TRBJ2-2; D not certain. Germline CDR1 is SEHNR and CDR2 is FQNEAQ (reference sequence). The CDR3 covers 12 residues. Trimming left V 5 bases short and J 6 bases short, with 7 bases between. The CDR3 DNA reads TGTGCCAGCAGCGCCCCGGCCGGGGAGCTGTTTTTT. Its protein is CASSAPAGELFF. Together with reference TRBV7-9 and TRBJ2-2, the CDR3 gives the full variable domain: DTGVSQNPRHKITKRGQNVTFRCDPISEHNRLYWYRQTLGQGPEFLTYFQNEAQLEKSRLLSDRFSAERPKGSFSTLEIQRTEQGDSAMYLCASSAPAGELFFGEGSRLTVL.

The rearrangement uses TRBV5-6 and TRBJ1-5, with TRBD1 matching 7 bases. Trimming at V came to 4 bases and at J to 5 bases, leaving 6 bases not matched to a gene. The CDR3 contains 14 residues. Looked up from germline, CDR1 is SGHDT and CDR2 is YYEEEE. DNA for the CDR3: TGTGCCAGCAGCCTCACAGGGGAGGATCAGCCCCAGCATTTT. Translation: CASSLTGEDQPQHF.

V usage is TRBV4-1 and J usage is TRBJ2-3; D might be TRBD1 (5 bases). CDR1 and CDR2 (germline): MGHRA, YSYEKL. V was shortened by 0 bases and J by 0 bases, with 13 bases between the two germline ends. This CDR3 spans 17 amino acids. DNA of the CDR3: TGCGCCAGCAGCCAAGAGACAGAAAAAGCTAGCACAGATACGCAGTATTTT. Protein: CASSQETEKASTDTQYF.

J is TRBJ2-7 and V is TRBV28; 14 bases fit TRBD2. J lost 4 bases, V lost 6 bases, and 11 bases had no gene match. The germline gives CDR1 MDHEN, CDR2 SYDVKM. The CDR3 totals 17 residues. CDR3 amino acids: CASSWGWGTSGGYEQYF. The CDR3 DNA reads TGTGCCAGCAGCTGGGGGTGGGGGACTAGCGGGGGATACGAGCAGTACTTC.

The chain employs TRBV25-1 and TRBJ1-6, with 12 bases matching TRBD1. Germline lookup yields CDR1 MGHDK and CDR2 SYGVNS. The CDR3 has 13 residues. After removal of 10 bases from V and 10 bases from J, the junction contained 5 bases not matched to a gene. The CDR3: CATSGTGGSPLHF. Here the CDR3 DNA reads TGTGCCACTTCCGGGACAGGGGGCTCACCCCTCCACTTT.

The rearrangement uses TRBV19 and TRBJ1-4; no reliable D call. Germline V lookup: CDR1 LNHDA, CDR2 SQIVND (reference sequence). The V end lost 3 bases, the J end lost 0 bases, and 14 bases lay between the germline ends. The CDR3 has 17 amino acids. CDR3 in DNA: TGTGCCAGTAGTATTACCGAGAGAGATGCAACTAATGAAAAACTGTTTTTT. This codes for CASSITERDATNEKLFF.

This clone was recorded only once. The V gene is TRBV5-4, the J gene TRBJ1-1; D not certain. Germline lookup yields CDR1 SGHNT and CDR2 YYREEE (reference sequence). The germline V and J ends were trimmed by 0 bases and 0 bases, with 9 bases remaining between them. The CDR3 covers 15 residues. CDR3 nucleotide sequence: TGTGCCAGCAGCTTGGCGGGGATTATGAACACTGAAGCTTTCTTT. It is translated as CASSLAGIMNTEAFF. Full variable domain (outside the CDR3, taken from reference TRBV5-4 and TRBJ1-1): ETGVTQSPTHLIKTRGQQVTLRCSSQSGHNTVSWYQQALGQGPQFIFQYYREEENGRGNFPPRFSGLQFPNYSSELNVNALELDDSALYLCASSLAGIMNTEAFFGQGTRLTVV.

The CDR3 DNA is TGCAGCGTTAACGGAGCGGGGGGAATCTACAATGAGCAGTTCTTC. Amino acids: CSVNGAGGIYNEQFF. This chain joins TRBV29-1 and TRBJ2-1; 9 bases are a match to TRBD2. The junction had 8 bases not matched to a gene; V was cut back by 5 bases and J by 3 bases. Germline CDR1 is SQVTM and CDR2 is ANQGSEA. The CDR3 covers 15 residues.

Points on this clone: At the DNA level, this CDR3 is encoded by other sequences in the same sample as well. This chain joins TRBV19 and TRBJ2-7; 7 bases align to TRBD2. The germline gives CDR1 LNHDA, CDR2 SQIVND (reference sequence). This CDR3 has 14 amino acids. The V segment lost 1 base and the J segment 4 bases; nucleotides outside the gene matches: 4. This CDR3 is CASSIGAGEYEQYF. The CDR3 DNA reads TGTGCCAGTAGTATAGGTGCGGGGGAGTACGAGCAGTACTTC.

The table lists this clone with a few counts. The chain uses TRBV5-4 and TRBJ2-2, with TRBD1 matching over 9 bases. CDR1 is SGHNT, CDR2 YYREEE, per germline (reference sequence). The ends lost 5 bases at V and 1 base at J; junction bases unmatched: 3. This CDR3 has 15 amino acids. The CDR3 sequence: CASSPDRGNTGELFF. The CDR3 nucleotides read TGTGCCAGCAGTCCGGACAGGGGGAACACCGGGGAGCTGTTTTTT.

This clone was detected only a few times. This chain joins TRBV6-1 and TRBJ1-5; D perhaps matches TRBD1 (5 bases). The ends were cut back, 8 bases at V and 7 bases at J, with 21 bases in the middle. The length of the CDR3 is 15 residues. Germline loops: CDR1 MNHNS, CDR2 SASEGT. CDR3 protein: CASDTAGQGGQPQHF. Here the CDR3 DNA reads TGTGCCAGCGATACTGCAGGGCAGGGAGGACAGCCCCAGCATTTT.

The sample holds a few counts of this clone. At one end the junction does not follow the germline gene, possibly because of a read error. The chain is built from TRBV6-1 and TRBJ2-5; tentatively, D is TRBD2 (6 bases). CDR3 length: 15 residues. CDR1 is MNHNS, CDR2 SASEGT, per germline. The CDR3: CAISVGGALQETQYF. CDR3 sequence (DNA): TGTGCCATCAGTGTGGGCGGGGCCTTGCAAGAGACCCAGTACTTC.

The rearrangement uses TRBV7-9 and TRBJ2-1; 9 bases are a match to TRBD2. Germline CDR1 SEHNR, CDR2 FQNEAQ (reference sequence). The J segment lost 4 bases and the V segment lost 4 bases, leaving 2 bases of the junction unmatched. The CDR3 sequence is 14 residues long. CDR3 DNA: TGTGCCAGCAGCTCCCTAGCGGGGTACAATGAGCAGTTCTTC. This encodes CASSSLAGYNEQFF.

The chain carries TRBV19 and TRBJ1-6; D is unclear. Looked up from germline, CDR1 is LNHDA and CDR2 is SQIVND (reference sequence). CDR3 length: 15 amino acids. V lost 7 bases and J 5 bases, leaving 15 bases between the germline ends. The CDR3 here is CASTYSGLDNSPLHF. CDR3 DNA: TGTGCCAGTACTTATTCGGGTTTGGATAATTCACCCCTCCACTTT.

The J gene is TRBJ1-2, the V gene TRBV7-9; D is undetermined. Trimming took off 3 bases at V and 3 bases at J, with 2 bases between the two ends. The CDR3 contains 11 residues. Germline-derived CDR1 and CDR2 are SEHNR and FQNEAQ (reference sequence). The CDR3 spells CASSFDYGYTF. CDR3 coding DNA: TGTGCCAGCAGCTTCGACTATGGCTACACCTTC.

This chain links TRBV19 with TRBJ1-5; 8 bases fit TRBD1. The CDR3 contains 16 residues. The V and J ends lost 5 bases and 1 base, in that order; junction bases with no gene match: 7. Germline lookup yields CDR1 LNHDA and CDR2 SQIVND (reference sequence). The CDR3 nucleotides are TGTGCCAGTAGTCCCAATCAGGGGGCGAGCAATCAGCCCCAGCATTTT. Residues: CASSPNQGASNQPQHF. The complete variable domain, with remaining parts taken from reference TRBV19 and TRBJ1-5, reads DGGITQSPKYLFRKEGQNVTLSCEQNLNHDAMYWYRQDPGQGLRLIYYSQIVNDFQKGDIAEGYSVSREKKESFPLTVTSAQKNPTAFYLCASSPNQGASNQPQHFGDGTRLSIL.

The rearrangement joins TRBV9 to TRBJ2-3, with D possibly matching TRBD2 (6 bases). The CDR3 covers 16 residues. V was shortened by 0 bases and J by 2 bases, with 13 bases between the two germline ends. From germline, CDR1 is SGDLS and CDR2 YYNGEE. In DNA form, the CDR3 reads TGTGCCAGCAGCGTAGCGGGGGTCCCTTTCACAGATACGCAGTATTTT. Translating it yields CASSVAGVPFTDTQYF.

The rearrangement uses TRBV4-1 and TRBJ2-3; weak D call: TRBD2 (5 bases). CDR3 length equals 13 residues. Germline CDR1 and CDR2: MGHRA and YSYEKL. V lost 2 bases and J 8 bases, leaving 11 bases between the germline ends. CDR3 protein: CASSQIREGTQYF. The DNA for the CDR3 is TGCGCCAGCAGCCAAATACGAGAGGGTACGCAGTATTTT.

The V gene is TRBV2, the J gene TRBJ1-1, with D perhaps matching TRBD1 (5 bases). V was clipped by 8 bases and J by 0 bases, with 13 bases between them. The V gene's germline CDR1 is SNHLY and CDR2 FYNNEI. The CDR3 spans 14 residues. The CDR3 DNA reads as TGTGCCAGCGCCAAGTTAGGGGTGAACACTGAAGCTTTCTTT. It encodes CASAKLGVNTEAFF.

The count of this clone is one. V gene TRBV11-3 combines with J gene TRBJ1-2; TRBD1 matches 7 bases. CDR3 length: 13 residues. Looked up from germline, CDR1 is SGHNT and CDR2 is YENEEA. The ends lost 5 bases at V and 6 bases at J; junction bases unmatched: 6. The CDR3 loop is CASSPYQGDGYTF. The CDR3 nucleotides are TGTGCCAGCAGCCCCTACCAGGGGGATGGCTACACCTTC.

The chain has TRBV6-1 and TRBJ2-5; possible D gene TRBD1, 8 bases. Trimming cost V 4 bases and J 5 bases, with 14 bases left between them. Germline V lookup: CDR1 MNHNS, CDR2 SASEGT. There are 14 residues in the CDR3. The CDR3 sequence: CASSGNRGGETQYF. Written as DNA, the CDR3 is TGTGCCAGCAGTGGGAACAGGGGGGGGGAGACCCAGTACTTC.

The genes are TRBV2 and TRBJ1-5; 8 bases align to TRBD1. CDR1 is SNHLY, CDR2 FYNNEI, per germline. The CDR3 spans 14 residues. J was trimmed by 9 bases and V by 4 bases; bases with no gene match: 8. CDR3 nucleotides: TGTGCCAGCAGTGCGGACAGGGTAGGAAGGCCCCAGCATTTT. It translates to CASSADRVGRPQHF.

This chain joins TRBV5-5 and TRBJ1-6; no firm D call. Germline CDR1 reads SGHKS; CDR2 reads YYEKEE (reference sequence). The CDR3 consists of 16 residues. Trimming pared 0 bases from V and 3 bases from J, leaving 10 bases between. The CDR3 loop is CASSLDSRIYNSPLHF. The CDR3 region has the DNA TGTGCCAGCAGCTTGGACAGTCGAATCTATAATTCACCCCTCCACTTT.

The chain links TRBV4-1 to TRBJ2-1; D gene ambiguous. V lost 1 base, J lost 7 bases, and 11 bases lay in between. The CDR3 spans 14 residues. Per germline, CDR1 MGHRA and CDR2 YSYEKL. The CDR3 protein is CASSQGGEFNEQFF. CDR3 sequence (DNA): TGCGCCAGCAGCCAAGGTGGTGAGTTTAATGAGCAGTTCTTC.

V usage is TRBV4-1 and J usage is TRBJ2-1; D is unclear. The CDR3 spans 13 residues. CDR1 and CDR2 from the germline V gene are MGHRA and YSYEKL. Deletions cut 3 bases from V and 4 bases from J, with 7 bases between. CDR3 sequence (DNA): TGCGCCAGCAGCCAGCCCGGTTACAATGAGCAGTTCTTC. Translating it yields CASSQPGYNEQFF.

This clone was seen once. The same CDR3 arises from other DNA sequences in this sample as well. The rearrangement joins TRBV29-1 to TRBJ1-2; weak D call: TRBD1 (5 bases). Germline CDR1 is SQVTM and CDR2 is ANQGSEA. CDR3 length equals 12 residues. Trimming removed 2 bases from V and 7 bases from J, with 11 bases in between. CDR3 amino acids: CSVERTGGGYTF. For the CDR3, the DNA is TGCAGCGTTGAACGGACCGGGGGTGGCTACACCTTC.

This chain links TRBV2 with TRBJ2-7; 7 bases align to TRBD1. Germline CDR1 reads SNHLY; CDR2 reads FYNNEI. The V gene end was trimmed by 6 bases and the J gene end by 0 bases; junction bases not matched to a gene: 8. This CDR3 is 15 amino acids long. CDR3 coding DNA: TGTGCCAGCAGCCCAGATGACAGGGACTCCTACGAGCAGTACTTC. Translated: CASSPDDRDSYEQYF.

In its sample, this clone was seen a few times. The CDR3 sequence: CASLSETQYF. The CDR3 DNA is TGTGCCAGTCTAAGTGAGACCCAGTACTTC. V and J are TRBV2 and TRBJ2-5; D not certain. V was pared by 9 bases and J by 5 bases, with 7 bases between. Per germline, CDR1 SNHLY and CDR2 FYNNEI. The CDR3 runs 10 residues.

V and J are TRBV5-4 and TRBJ1-2, with a possible D match to TRBD1 (6 bases). Germline CDR1 reads SGHNT; CDR2 reads YYREEE (reference sequence). The CDR3 has 11 residues. The CDR3 sequence: CAWGGNYGYTF. The CDR3 nucleotides are TGTGCTTGGGGGGGCAACTATGGCTACACCTTC.